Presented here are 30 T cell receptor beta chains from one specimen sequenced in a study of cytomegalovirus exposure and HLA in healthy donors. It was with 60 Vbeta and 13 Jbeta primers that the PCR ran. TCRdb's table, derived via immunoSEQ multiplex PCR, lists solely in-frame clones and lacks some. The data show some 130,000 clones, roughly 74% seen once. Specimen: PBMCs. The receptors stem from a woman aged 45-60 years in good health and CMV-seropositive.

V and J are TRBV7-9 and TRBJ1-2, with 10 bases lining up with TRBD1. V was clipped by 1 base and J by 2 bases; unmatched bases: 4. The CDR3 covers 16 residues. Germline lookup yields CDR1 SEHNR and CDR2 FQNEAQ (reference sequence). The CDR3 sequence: CASSLGGQGINYGYTF. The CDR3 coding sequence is TGTGCCAGCAGCTTAGGGGGACAGGGGATAAACTATGGCTACACCTTC.

The CDR3 is CASSPPHQANSNQPQHF. In nucleotides, the CDR3 is TGTGCCAGTAGTCCCCCCCATCAGGCTAATAGCAATCAGCCCCAGCATTTT. The J gene is TRBJ1-5, the V gene TRBV19; D is unresolved. Germline V lookup: CDR1 LNHDA, CDR2 SQIVND (reference sequence). The CDR3 runs to 17 residues. V dropped 5 bases and J dropped 0 bases, with 17 bases sitting between them.

The CDR3 sequence is CAISAEGPQPQHF. The CDR3, as DNA: TGTGCCATCAGTGCCGAGGGCCCCCAGCCCCAGCATTTT. The J gene is TRBJ1-5, the V gene TRBV10-3; D not resolved. The germline V and J ends were trimmed by 4 bases and 7 bases, with 11 bases remaining between them. The germline gives CDR1 ENHRY, CDR2 SYGVKD. The CDR3 runs 13 residues.

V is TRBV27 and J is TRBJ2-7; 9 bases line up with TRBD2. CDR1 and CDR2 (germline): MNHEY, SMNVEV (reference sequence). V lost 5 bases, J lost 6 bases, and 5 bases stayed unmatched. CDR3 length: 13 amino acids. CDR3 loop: CASSILAGREQYF. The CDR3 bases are TGTGCCAGCAGTATACTAGCGGGTCGCGAGCAGTACTTC.

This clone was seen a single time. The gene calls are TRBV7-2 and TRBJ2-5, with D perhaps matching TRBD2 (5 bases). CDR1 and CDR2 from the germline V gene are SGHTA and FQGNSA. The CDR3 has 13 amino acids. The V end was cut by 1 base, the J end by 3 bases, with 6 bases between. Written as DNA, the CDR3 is TGTGCCAGCAGCTTAGACGGGGAAGAGACCCAGTACTTC. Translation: CASSLDGEETQYF. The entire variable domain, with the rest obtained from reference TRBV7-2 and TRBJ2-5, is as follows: GAGVSQSPSNKVTEKGKDVELRCDPISGHTALYWYRQSLGQGLEFLIYFQGNSAPDKSGLPSDRFSAERTGGSVSTLTIQRTQQEDSAVYLCASSLDGEETQYFGPGTRLLVL.

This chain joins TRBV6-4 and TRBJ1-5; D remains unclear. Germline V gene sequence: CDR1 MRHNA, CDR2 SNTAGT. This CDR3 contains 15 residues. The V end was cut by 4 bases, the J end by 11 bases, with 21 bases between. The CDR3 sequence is CASSVGADPVRAQHF. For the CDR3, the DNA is TGTGCCAGCAGTGTCGGAGCGGATCCCGTTAGGGCCCAGCATTTT.

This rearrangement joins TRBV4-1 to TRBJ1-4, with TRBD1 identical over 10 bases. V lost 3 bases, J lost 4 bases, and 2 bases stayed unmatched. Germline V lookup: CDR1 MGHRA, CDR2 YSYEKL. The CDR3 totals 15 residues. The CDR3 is CASSQRTGGNEKLFF. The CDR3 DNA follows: TGCGCCAGCAGCCAGAGGACAGGGGGTAATGAAAAACTGTTTTTT.

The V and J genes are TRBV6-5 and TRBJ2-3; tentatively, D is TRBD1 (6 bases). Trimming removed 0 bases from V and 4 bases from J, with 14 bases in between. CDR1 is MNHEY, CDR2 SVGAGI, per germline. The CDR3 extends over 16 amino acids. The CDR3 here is CASSYSIPRGSDTQYF. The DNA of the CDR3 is TGTGCCAGCAGTTACTCGATTCCCAGGGGCTCAGATACGCAGTATTTT.

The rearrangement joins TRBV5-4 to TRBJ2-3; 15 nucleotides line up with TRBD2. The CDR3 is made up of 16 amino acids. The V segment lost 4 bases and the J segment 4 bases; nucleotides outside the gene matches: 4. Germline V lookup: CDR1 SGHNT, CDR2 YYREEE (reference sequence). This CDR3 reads CASSPGLAGGSDTQYF. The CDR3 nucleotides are TGTGCCAGCAGCCCGGGACTAGCGGGGGGATCAGATACGCAGTATTTT.

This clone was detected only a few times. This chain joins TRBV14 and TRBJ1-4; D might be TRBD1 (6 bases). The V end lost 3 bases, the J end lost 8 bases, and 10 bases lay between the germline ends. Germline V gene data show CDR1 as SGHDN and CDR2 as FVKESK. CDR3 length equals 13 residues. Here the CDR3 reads CASSHLGQEKLFF. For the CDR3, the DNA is TGTGCCAGCAGCCACCTCGGACAGGAAAAACTGTTTTTT.

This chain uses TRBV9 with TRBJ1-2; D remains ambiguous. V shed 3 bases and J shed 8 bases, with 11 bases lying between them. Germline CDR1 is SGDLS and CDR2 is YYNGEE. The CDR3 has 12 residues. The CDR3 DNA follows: TGTGCCAGCAGCGCCGGTGTAGTAGGCTACACCTTC. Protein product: CASSAGVVGYTF.

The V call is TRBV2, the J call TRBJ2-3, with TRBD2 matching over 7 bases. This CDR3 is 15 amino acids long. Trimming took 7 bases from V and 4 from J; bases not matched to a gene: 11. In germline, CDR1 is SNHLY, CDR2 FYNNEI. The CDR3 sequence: CASTGGAGTADTQYF. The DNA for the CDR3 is TGTGCCAGCACCGGGGGAGCGGGGACGGCAGATACGCAGTATTTT.

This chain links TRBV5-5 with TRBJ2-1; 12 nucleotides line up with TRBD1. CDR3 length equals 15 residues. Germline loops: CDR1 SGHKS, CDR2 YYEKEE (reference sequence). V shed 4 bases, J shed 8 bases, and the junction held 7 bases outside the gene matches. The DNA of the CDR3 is TGTGCCAGCAGCATATCGGGGGACAGGGGGCATGAGCAGTTCTTC. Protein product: CASSISGDRGHEQFF. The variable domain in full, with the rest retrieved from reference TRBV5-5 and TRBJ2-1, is DAGVTQSPTHLIKTRGQQVTLRCSPISGHKSVSWYQQVLGQGPQFIFQYYEKEERGRGNFPDRFSARQFPNYSSELNVNALLLGDSALYLCASSISGDRGHEQFFGPGTRLTVL.

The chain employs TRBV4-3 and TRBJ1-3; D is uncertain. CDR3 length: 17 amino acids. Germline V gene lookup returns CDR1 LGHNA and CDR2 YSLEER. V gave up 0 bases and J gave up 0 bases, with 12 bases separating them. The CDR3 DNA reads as TGCGCCAGCAGCCAAGACGCGGGCACCGACTCTGGAAACACCATATATTTT. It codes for CASSQDAGTDSGNTIYF.

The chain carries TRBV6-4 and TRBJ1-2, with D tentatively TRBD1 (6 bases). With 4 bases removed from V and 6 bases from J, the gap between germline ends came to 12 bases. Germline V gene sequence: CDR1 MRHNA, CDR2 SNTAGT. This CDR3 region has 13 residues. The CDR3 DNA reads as TGTGCCAGCAGTGCCGACAGGAGGAATGGCTACACCTTC. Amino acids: CASSADRRNGYTF.

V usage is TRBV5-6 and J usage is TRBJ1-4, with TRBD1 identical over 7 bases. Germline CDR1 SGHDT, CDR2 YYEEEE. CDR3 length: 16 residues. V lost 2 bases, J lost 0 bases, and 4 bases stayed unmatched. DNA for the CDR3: TGTGCCAGCAGCTTAGGGGGCGCGGCAACTAATGAAAAACTGTTTTTT. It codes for CASSLGGAATNEKLFF.

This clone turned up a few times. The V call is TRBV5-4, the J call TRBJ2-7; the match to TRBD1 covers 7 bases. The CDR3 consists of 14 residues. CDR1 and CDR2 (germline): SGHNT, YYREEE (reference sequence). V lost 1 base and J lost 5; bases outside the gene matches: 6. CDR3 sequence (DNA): TGTGCCAGCAGCTTGCAACAGGGGACCAACGAGCAGTACTTC. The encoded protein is CASSLQQGTNEQYF.

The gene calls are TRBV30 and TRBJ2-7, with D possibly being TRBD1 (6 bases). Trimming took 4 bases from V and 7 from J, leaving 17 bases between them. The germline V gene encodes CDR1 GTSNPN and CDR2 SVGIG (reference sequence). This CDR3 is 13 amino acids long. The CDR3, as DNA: TGTGCCTGGAACTTCCCCACAGGGCGAGAGCAGTACTTC. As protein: CAWNFPTGREQYF.

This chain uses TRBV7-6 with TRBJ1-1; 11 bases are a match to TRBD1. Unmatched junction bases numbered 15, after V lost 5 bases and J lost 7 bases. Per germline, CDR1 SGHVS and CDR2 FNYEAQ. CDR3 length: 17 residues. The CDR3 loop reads CASSPAPTRDRGIEAFF. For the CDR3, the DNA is TGTGCCAGCAGCCCGGCCCCAACCCGGGACAGGGGGATTGAAGCTTTCTTT.

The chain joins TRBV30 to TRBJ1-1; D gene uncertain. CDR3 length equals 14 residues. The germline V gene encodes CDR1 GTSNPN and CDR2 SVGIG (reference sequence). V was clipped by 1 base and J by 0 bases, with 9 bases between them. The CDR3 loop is CAWSGLQMNTEAFF. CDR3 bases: TGTGCCTGGAGTGGGTTACAGATGAACACTGAAGCTTTCTTT.

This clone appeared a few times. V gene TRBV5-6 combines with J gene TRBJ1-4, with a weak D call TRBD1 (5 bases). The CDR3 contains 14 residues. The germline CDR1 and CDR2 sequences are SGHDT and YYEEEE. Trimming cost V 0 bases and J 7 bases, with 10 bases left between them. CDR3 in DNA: TGTGCCAGCAGCTTGGAGGGACTCAGTGAAAAACTGTTTTTT. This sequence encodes CASSLEGLSEKLFF.

CDR3 residues: CASNSPYQETQYF. The CDR3 DNA reads TGTGCCAGTAATTCTCCGTACCAAGAGACCCAGTACTTC. The chain is built from TRBV19 and TRBJ2-5, with D uncertain. CDR3 size: 13 residues. The germline V gene encodes CDR1 LNHDA and CDR2 SQIVND (reference sequence). Trimming shortened V by 7 bases and J by 0 bases, and 9 bases separated the two germline ends.

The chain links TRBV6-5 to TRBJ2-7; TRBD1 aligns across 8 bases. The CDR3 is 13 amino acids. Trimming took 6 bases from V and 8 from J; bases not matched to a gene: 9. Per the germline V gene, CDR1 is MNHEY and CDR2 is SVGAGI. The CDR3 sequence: CASSPRDRCQQYF. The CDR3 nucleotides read TGTGCCAGCAGCCCCCGGGACAGGTGCCAGCAGTACTTC.

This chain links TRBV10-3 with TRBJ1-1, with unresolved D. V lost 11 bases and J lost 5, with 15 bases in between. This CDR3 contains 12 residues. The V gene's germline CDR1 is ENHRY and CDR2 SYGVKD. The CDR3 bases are TGTGCCGCTCGCTTCGGGGAGACTGAAGCTTTCTTT. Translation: CAARFGETEAFF.

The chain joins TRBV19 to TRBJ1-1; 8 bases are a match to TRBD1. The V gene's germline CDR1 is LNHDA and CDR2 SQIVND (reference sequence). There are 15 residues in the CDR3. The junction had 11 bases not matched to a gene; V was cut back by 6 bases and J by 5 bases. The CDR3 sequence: CASSSKGQGLTEAFF. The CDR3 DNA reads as TGTGCCAGTAGCTCCAAAGGACAGGGTCTAACTGAAGCTTTCTTT.

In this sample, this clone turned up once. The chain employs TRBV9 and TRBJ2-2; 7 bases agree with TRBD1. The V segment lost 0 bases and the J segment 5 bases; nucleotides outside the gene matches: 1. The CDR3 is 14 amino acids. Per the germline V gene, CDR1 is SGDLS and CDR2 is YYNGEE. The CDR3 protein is CASSVDRGTGELFF. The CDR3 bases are TGTGCCAGCAGCGTAGACAGGGGAACCGGGGAGCTGTTTTTT.

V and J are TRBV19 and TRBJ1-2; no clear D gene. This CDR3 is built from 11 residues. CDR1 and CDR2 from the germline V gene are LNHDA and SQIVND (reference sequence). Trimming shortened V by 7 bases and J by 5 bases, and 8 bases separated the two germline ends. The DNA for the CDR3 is TGTGCCAGTACCGATCTATATGGCTACACCTTC. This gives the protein CASTDLYGYTF. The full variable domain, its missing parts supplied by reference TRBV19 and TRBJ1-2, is DGGITQSPKYLFRKEGQNVTLSCEQNLNHDAMYWYRQDPGQGLRLIYYSQIVNDFQKGDIAEGYSVSREKKESFPLTVTSAQKNPTAFYLCASTDLYGYTFGSGTRLTVV.

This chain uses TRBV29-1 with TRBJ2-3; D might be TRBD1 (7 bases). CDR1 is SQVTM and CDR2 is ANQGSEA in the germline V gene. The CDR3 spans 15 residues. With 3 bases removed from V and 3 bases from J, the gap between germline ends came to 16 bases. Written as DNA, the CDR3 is TGCAGCGTTGATTATCCAGGGGGAGGAACAGATACGCAGTATTTT. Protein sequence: CSVDYPGGGTDTQYF.

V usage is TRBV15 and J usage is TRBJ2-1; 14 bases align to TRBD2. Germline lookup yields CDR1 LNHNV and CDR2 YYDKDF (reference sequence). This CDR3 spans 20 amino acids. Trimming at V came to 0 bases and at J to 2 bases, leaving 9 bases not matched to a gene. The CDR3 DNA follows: TGTGCCACCAGCAGAGATTTCCCCGGACTAGCGGGGGGCCCCTACAATGAGCAGTTCTTC. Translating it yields CATSRDFPGLAGGPYNEQFF.

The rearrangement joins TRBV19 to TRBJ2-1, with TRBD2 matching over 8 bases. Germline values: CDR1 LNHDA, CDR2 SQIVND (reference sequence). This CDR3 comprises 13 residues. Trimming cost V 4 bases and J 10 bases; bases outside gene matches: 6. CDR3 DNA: TGTGCCAGTAGTACCGGGAGGGCGGACGAGCAGTTCTTC. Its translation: CASSTGRADEQFF.